The 11 T cell receptor beta chains below were found in one sample sequenced in a study of blood T cell repertoires in COVID-19. The method was immunoSEQ multiplex PCR; TCRdb's version includes in-frame clones alone and lacks a portion of them. Among 95,000 to 150,000 clones listed, 60% to 85% were seen once. The specimen was peripheral blood. These receptors came from a human donor with acute or convalescent COVID-19. The donor label of this sample is uncertain.

CDR3 region: CSAIDRDYNEQFF. In DNA, the CDR3 is TGCAGTGCTATTGACAGGGACTACAATGAGCAGTTCTTC. The rearrangement links TRBV20-1 to TRBJ2-1, with 7 positions matching TRBD1. Germline assignment: CDR1 DFQATT and CDR2 SNEGSKA (reference sequence). This CDR3 is built from 13 residues. V lost 4 bases, J lost 3 bases, and 3 bases stayed unmatched.

This clone was seen ten or more times. The V call is TRBV5-4, the J call TRBJ2-1, with TRBD1 matching 10 bases. The CDR3 runs to 13 residues. Per germline, CDR1 SGHNT and CDR2 YYREEE (reference sequence). The ends lost 4 bases at V and 7 bases at J; junction bases unmatched: 2. Here the CDR3 reads CASSEGQGNEQFF. In nucleotides, the CDR3 is TGTGCCAGCAGCGAGGGACAGGGGAATGAGCAGTTCTTC.

The V and J genes are TRBV5-1 and TRBJ2-5; possible D gene TRBD1, 6 bases. Per germline, CDR1 SGHRS and CDR2 YFSETQ. Trimming shortened V by 7 bases and J by 5 bases, and 21 bases separated the two germline ends. The CDR3 is 15 amino acids. The CDR3 coding sequence is TGCGCCAGCCGCCCTGTTTACAGGGAAAGGGAGACCCAGTACTTC. Its translation is CASRPVYRERETQYF.

The CDR3 loop is CASGTGMNTEAFF. The CDR3 DNA is TGTGCCAGCGGCACAGGAATGAACACTGAAGCTTTCTTT. The chain recombines TRBV18 with TRBJ1-1; possibly TRBD1 for D (5 bases). The CDR3 loop spans 13 amino acids. V lost 8 bases and J lost 0, with 10 bases in between. In germline, CDR1 is KGHSH, CDR2 LQKENI.

The chain carries TRBV18 and TRBJ2-2, with TRBD1 matching 9 bases. V lost 3 bases to trimming and J lost 4 bases; unmatched junction nucleotides: 6. This CDR3 has 16 amino acids. Germline CDR1 is KGHSH and CDR2 is LQKENI. The CDR3 spells CASSPPGTGFTGELFF. As DNA, the CDR3 is TGTGCCAGCTCACCCCCTGGGACAGGGTTCACCGGGGAGCTGTTTTTT.

This rearrangement joins TRBV7-9 to TRBJ1-2; no firm D call. Trimming left V 5 bases short and J 1 base short, with 11 bases between. Germline CDR1 reads SEHNR; CDR2 reads FQNEAQ (reference sequence). The CDR3 consists of 14 residues. In DNA, the CDR3 is TGTGCCAGCAGCAGCGGCACAGATAACTATGGCTACACCTTC. Its translation: CASSSGTDNYGYTF.

The chain joins TRBV6-5 to TRBJ1-3; D unclear. Germline loops: CDR1 MNHEY, CDR2 SVGAGI. The germline V and J ends were trimmed by 6 bases and 0 bases, with 12 bases remaining between them. CDR3 length: 15 amino acids. In DNA, the CDR3 is TGTGCCAGCAGGCATATGAAGAGCTCTGGAAACACCATATATTTT. This gives the protein CASRHMKSSGNTIYF.

The gene calls are TRBV19 and TRBJ2-5, with TRBD1 matching 7 bases. V dropped 0 bases and J dropped 2; count of bases not matched to a gene: 12. In germline, CDR1 is LNHDA, CDR2 SQIVND (reference sequence). The CDR3 runs to 18 residues. Here the CDR3 reads CASSIDSSRGGRQETQYF. The CDR3 DNA reads TGTGCCAGTAGTATAGACTCCAGTAGAGGGGGCCGTCAAGAGACCCAGTACTTC.

This sequence joins TRBV7-3 and TRBJ2-5; weak D call: TRBD1 (6 bases). The CDR3 sequence is 14 residues long. The germline CDR1 and CDR2 sequences are SGHTA and FQGTGA. Trimming removed 5 bases at V and 4 bases at J, with 14 bases between. CDR3 sequence reads: CASSPTGTGETQYF. The CDR3 DNA is TGTGCCAGCAGCCCCACAGGGACGGGAGAGACCCAGTACTTC.

The rearrangement uses TRBV4-1 and TRBJ2-3; 9 bases match TRBD1. CDR1 and CDR2 (germline): MGHRA, YSYEKL. J lost 5 bases, V lost 4 bases, and 16 bases had no gene match. This CDR3 has 18 residues. CDR3 nucleotides: TGCGCCAGCAGCCGATTCCCGGGACAGGGAGCCTTTTTAGATACGCAGTATTTT. It translates to CASSRFPGQGAFLDTQYF.

This clone was detected a few times. This chain joins TRBV5-6 and TRBJ2-3, with 10 bases matching TRBD2. CDR1 SGHDT and CDR2 YYEEEE come from the germline V gene. The CDR3 covers 16 residues. After removal of 2 bases from V and 2 bases from J, the junction contained 5 bases not matched to a gene. CDR3 DNA sequence: TGTGCCAGCAGCTTCCGCGGACTAGCGGTCACAGATACGCAGTATTTT. Amino acid sequence: CASSFRGLAVTDTQYF. The full variable domain, with the rest looked up from reference TRBV5-6 and TRBJ2-3, is DAGVTQSPTHLIKTRGQQVTLRCSPKSGHDTVSWYQQALGQGPQFIFQYYEEEERQRGNFPDRFSGHQFPNYSSELNVNALLLGDSALYLCASSFRGLAVTDTQYFGPGTRLTVL.